The 16 T cell receptor beta chains in this list originate from one sample, sequenced in a study of shared clonotypes between healthy human individuals. Profiled with immunoSEQ multiplex PCR; TCRdb holds only in-frame clones, not every one. The data hold approximately 1.5 million clones, with about 98.5% observed a single time. Sample: naive CD4+ T cells sorted from blood. The subset is: CD45RA+ positively selected. These receptors were obtained from a man aged 30-40 years in good health.

This sequence joins TRBV2 and TRBJ2-7; weak D call: TRBD1 (6 bases). V lost 4 bases to trimming and J lost 2 bases, with 15 bases between them. CDR3 size: 15 residues. CDR1 and CDR2 (germline): SNHLY, FYNNEI. The CDR3 nucleotides read TGTGCCAGCAGTGGCCTCGGACAGCTTGCCTACGAGCAGTACTTC. Translating gives CASSGLGQLAYEQYF.

This chain uses TRBV6-1 with TRBJ2-3; no definite D call. CDR1 MNHNS and CDR2 SASEGT come from the germline V gene. The CDR3 loop spans 15 amino acids. V was pared by 2 bases and J by 4 bases, with 13 bases between. The CDR3 loop reads CASSEQARGADTQYF. In DNA form, the CDR3 reads TGTGCCAGCAGTGAACAAGCCCGCGGAGCAGATACGCAGTATTTT.

The chain joins TRBV30 to TRBJ2-1; D unresolved. The CDR3 is made up of 13 amino acids. The ends were cut back, 3 bases at V and 7 bases at J, with 13 bases in the middle. The germline V gene has CDR1 GTSNPN and CDR2 SVGIG (reference sequence). CDR3 amino acids: CAWSVSRRNEQFF. The CDR3 DNA reads TGTGCCTGGAGCGTATCTAGGCGGAATGAGCAGTTCTTC.

This chain links TRBV4-1 with TRBJ2-1; D is undetermined. CDR3 length: 18 amino acids. Trimming pared 1 base from V and 7 bases from J, leaving 23 bases between. In germline, CDR1 is MGHRA, CDR2 YSYEKL. The DNA of the CDR3 is TGCGCCAGCAGCCAAGGCAATGGACGGCGGTCCAGAACTAATGAGCAGTTCTTC. This encodes CASSQGNGRRSRTNEQFF.

The DNA of the CDR3 is TGCGCCAGCAGCTTGGCCCGGGACAGGGGGACAGATACGCAGTATTTT. Translation: CASSLARDRGTDTQYF. This chain connects TRBV5-1 to TRBJ2-3; 11 nucleotides match TRBD1. Germline V gives CDR1 SGHRS, CDR2 YFSETQ. The CDR3 runs 16 residues. V gave up 0 bases and J gave up 3 bases; unmatched junction bases: 3.

This clone was found once. The V call is TRBV5-4, the J call TRBJ1-2, with a tentative D call TRBD1 (5 bases). This CDR3 has 12 amino acids. CDR1 is SGHNT and CDR2 is YYREEE in the germline V gene (reference sequence). Trimming took off 9 bases at V and 7 bases at J, with 16 bases between the two ends. The CDR3 region has the DNA TGTGCCACCGCCAGGACACACGTTGGCTACACCTTC. Amino acids: CATARTHVGYTF. Full variable domain (remainder filled in from reference TRBV5-4 and TRBJ1-2): ETGVTQSPTHLIKTRGQQVTLRCSSQSGHNTVSWYQQALGQGPQFIFQYYREEENGRGNFPPRFSGLQFPNYSSELNVNALELDDSALYLCATARTHVGYTFGSGTRLTVV.

The V gene is TRBV5-4, the J gene TRBJ2-3, with TRBD2 identical over 10 bases. Trimming cost V 3 bases and J 0 bases; bases outside gene matches: 1. Germline V gives CDR1 SGHNT, CDR2 YYREEE (reference sequence). CDR3 size: 15 residues. CDR3 protein: CASSSLAGSTDTQYF. In DNA, the CDR3 is TGTGCCAGCAGCTCACTAGCGGGGAGCACAGATACGCAGTATTTT.

This sequence joins TRBV7-3 and TRBJ2-6; 8 bases line up with TRBD1. The CDR3 spans 17 residues. The V segment lost 4 bases and the J segment 1 base; nucleotides outside the gene matches: 6. Germline V CDR1 and CDR2: SGHTA, FQGTGA. The CDR3 loop reads CASSSRTGRSGANVLTF. The CDR3 coding sequence is TGTGCCAGCAGCTCTCGGACAGGGCGATCTGGGGCCAACGTCCTGACTTTC.

The J gene is TRBJ1-4, the V gene TRBV5-4; unclear D gene. The CDR3 sequence is 14 residues long. CDR1 is SGHNT and CDR2 is YYREEE in the germline V gene (reference sequence). V was shortened by 0 bases and J by 5 bases, with 8 bases between the two germline ends. The CDR3 coding sequence is TGTGCCAGCAGCTTGGAGGTAGCAAATGAAAAACTGTTTTTT. Amino acids: CASSLEVANEKLFF.

This chain uses TRBV10-3 with TRBJ2-1, with D maybe TRBD1 (6 bases). This CDR3 is 13 amino acids long. CDR1 is ENHRY, CDR2 SYGVKD, per germline. Between the trimmed V and J ends, which lost 7 bases and 4 bases, there was a span of 11 bases. The CDR3 loop reads CAITGDTYNEQFF. The CDR3 DNA is TGTGCCATCACAGGGGACACATACAATGAGCAGTTCTTC.

The chain couples TRBV4-2 to TRBJ2-1; tentative D call: TRBD2 (5 bases). Germline assignment: CDR1 LGHNA and CDR2 YNFKEQ. The V end was cut by 4 bases, the J end by 2 bases, with 12 bases between. This CDR3 contains 15 residues. CDR3 sequence reads: CASSREGSTYNEQFF. CDR3 DNA: TGTGCCAGCAGCCGCGAGGGCTCCACCTACAATGAGCAGTTCTTC.

V is TRBV18 and J is TRBJ1-4, with D uncertain. The CDR3 is 17 residues long. V shed 2 bases and J shed 1 base, with 14 bases lying between them. Germline CDR1 reads KGHSH; CDR2 reads LQKENI. The DNA of the CDR3 is TGTGCCAGCTCACCAACAAGGGAGCCGAGAACTAATGAAAAACTGTTTTTT. This translates into CASSPTREPRTNEKLFF.

This clone was seen a few times. The chain is built from TRBV14 and TRBJ1-5; weak D call: TRBD1 (5 bases). Trimming removed 5 bases from V and 4 bases from J, with 9 bases in between. This CDR3 contains 13 residues. Germline CDR1 and CDR2: SGHDN and FVKESK. CDR3 amino acids: CASSTGLNQPQHF. The CDR3, as DNA: TGTGCCAGCAGCACAGGTTTAAATCAGCCCCAGCATTTT.

CDR3 bases: TGTGCCAGCAGCTTGCTGCTAGATTACGAGCAGTACTTC. The encoded protein is CASSLLLDYEQYF. The chain carries TRBV5-8 and TRBJ2-7; D remains unclear. This CDR3 is 13 amino acids long. V was clipped by 1 base and J by 4 bases, with 9 bases between them. Germline CDR1 is SGHTS and CDR2 is YDEGEE. The variable domain in full, completed from reference TRBV5-8 and TRBJ2-7, reads EAGVTQSPTHLIKTRGQQATLRCSPISGHTSVYWYQQALGLGLQFLLWYDEGEERNRGNFPPRFSGRQFPNYSSELNVNALELEDSALYLCASSLLLDYEQYFGPGTRLTVT.

Note on this clone: The same CDR3 is also encoded by other DNA sequences in this sample. The chain links TRBV9 to TRBJ2-2; 7 bases match TRBD1. Germline CDR1 SGDLS, CDR2 YYNGEE. With V trimmed by 0 bases and J by 4 bases, 6 bases remained unmatched. This CDR3 is built from 16 residues. The CDR3 here is CASSVGTGRGTGELFF. CDR3 DNA: TGTGCCAGCAGCGTAGGGACAGGAAGGGGCACCGGGGAGCTGTTTTTT.

The chain combines TRBV5-1 with TRBJ2-7; D possibly corresponds to TRBD2 (5 bases). The CDR3 consists of 14 residues. V lost 0 bases and J 5 bases, leaving 12 bases between the germline ends. CDR1 and CDR2 from the germline V gene are SGHRS and YFSETQ. The chain's CDR3 is CASSLASGFHEQYF. The CDR3 coding sequence is TGCGCCAGCAGCTTGGCCTCGGGGTTCCACGAGCAGTACTTC.